The text below deals with one T cell receptor beta chain. Its antigen is not yet known. No much larger clonotype is one base removed from it; base qualities were not supplied. This sample is drawn from a study of cytomegalovirus exposure and HLA in healthy donors (dated by TCRdb to about 2017). Concerning the study at large: According to an earlier analysis of around 600 of the donors, about 179 million T cells yielded some 120 million unique TCR beta sequences and approximately 300 Gb of sequence data. An early release that covered some 630 HLA-typed donors contained approximately 300 gigabases of sequencing data and roughly 84 million unique TCR sequences. Among the 398 genotyped donors, about 85% belonged to the genetic ancestry cluster associated with self-reported Caucasian donors. The study was designed to test whether signatures of past pathogen exposure could be identified by cataloging public T cell receptors. The T cell repertoires of 670 or so subjects were profiled by immunosequencing and related to cytomegalovirus serostatus. A separate validation cohort of 100 to 150 different subjects was used in addition to the 666-subject first cohort. To predict cytomegalovirus infection status, the study brought together high-throughput TCR immunosequencing, statistical association of individual TCRs with disease status, and machine learning. To study patterns of TCR occurrence, a later analysis re-analyzed previously published TCR beta repertoires from just over 650 donors and added high-resolution HLA genotyping. The later analysis used no new phenotypic data to find candidate immune exposures, relying instead on TCR beta sequences and their occurrence across donors. In an earlier analysis of a few hundred of the donors, high-throughput TCR beta sequencing was used to judge whether each TCR beta V gene segment behaved as functional or pseudogenic. Alongside the repertoire data, information on donor age, sex, ethnicity and CMV serostatus was compiled. A later genetic analysis took genome-wide SNP genotypes for about 55% of the 666 donors and used that subset as a discovery cohort. Every discovery cohort repertoire had been produced on one sequencing platform. HLA typing covered class I and class II loci at four-digit resolution. The number of donors typed differed by locus, with about 629-630 for A, B, C, DRB1 and DQB1, around 520 for DQA1, over 600 for DPA1, and 472 for DPB1. Four or five DR-DQ haplotypes were treated as single units for association and clustering because of strong linkage in the cohort. Among a few hundred genotyped donors of the cohort, an average of around 240,000 unique TCR beta nucleotide sequences were sequenced per donor, roughly 18% of them non-productive. Here is what the overall study found, with its caveats: The authors suggested that the approach could potentially be extended to other disease states and immunological phenotypes. In a later genetic analysis, a missense DCLRE1C variant was associated with V-gene and J-gene trimming of TCR beta chains, and the association was replicated in an independent cohort. A cluster of highly shared sequence variants was judged likely to be a technical artifact of the sequencing pipeline. A further reported finding was that TCR beta sequences accurately predicted the HLA-A and HLA-B alleles for most subjects in the first cohort. In a later analysis, several top co-occurrence clusters were reported to appear linked to parvovirus B19, influenza, CMV and Epstein-Barr virus. CMV serostatus was the only immune exposure information available for the cohort. Specific HLA alleles were associated with over 15,000 TCR beta sequences at a false discovery rate of 0.05 in a later analysis. When HLA alleles, especially DR and DQ, strongly co-occurred, TCR associations were difficult to assign to individual alleles. Roughly uniform sequencing depth across donors was assumed in presence/absence analyses, although this assumption may not hold. In an earlier analysis of fewer than 750 of the donors, most TCR beta V segments were observed in productive rearrangements about 87% or about 30% of the time, broadly matching IMGT annotations. A later analysis found that TCR association rates varied across HLA loci, with DRB1 alleles showing the most associated TCRs and HLA-C alleles the fewest. In vitro tests confirmed that a few of the cytomegalovirus-associated TCR beta chains recognize cytomegalovirus antigens. Because HLA typing was unavailable for some donors at each locus, only the typed subset was used in association tests. Most TCR sequences were seen in very few donors, while some public TCRs were found in many individuals. A later analysis found that most CMV-associated TCR beta chains appeared HLA-restricted, with HLA associations seemingly driven largely by CMV exposure. Only TCR beta chains were sequenced in this cohort, and the absence of alpha or paired-chain data limited detectable features. Some IMGT-functional V segments, including TRBV6-2 and TRBV6-3, could not be distinguished by the 87-base-pair reads and were therefore excluded. Approximately 18 rarely observed V segments, including chromosome 9 orphons, were excluded from the earlier analysis of about 600 of the donors because counts were too low. According to a later genetic analysis, donors in an Asian-associated ancestry cluster had fewer N-insertions in productive TCRs than the approximately 670-donor mean. A total of fewer than 200 TCR beta chains were listed by the study as associated with cytomegalovirus. A later analysis found that HLA-associated TCR beta chains were more clonally expanded and had lower generation probabilities than equally common non-associated chains. In both the original and validation cohorts, the classifier was reported to diagnose cytomegalovirus status with high specificity and sensitivity. Correlated functional status among segregating V segments might be attributable to linkage disequilibrium, but an unknown experimental factor could not be ruled out.

The CDR3 has 14 amino acids, counting the end cysteine and phenylalanine. Only the CDR3 DNA is retained, 42 bases long and in frame from the first base. V is pared back by 7 bases and J by 0 bases, with 10 bases lying between the germline termini. CDR1 and CDR2 (MNHNS, SASEGT) derive from the germline V gene. The receptor library was made with the immunoSEQ multiplex PCR assay. For the multiplex PCR, a mixture combining 60 forward primers for TCR Vbeta segments and 13 reverse primers for TCR Jbeta segments was used. The CDR3 region of rearranged TCR beta genes was amplified from genomic DNA by a multiplex PCR assay. The Illumina HiSeq System was used to sequence the amplified TCR beta libraries as 87-base-pair reads. The authors processed their data as follows. In a later analysis, tens of millions of unique TCR beta chains were counted across the 500 to 850 repertoires, and some 10 million of these chains were shared by at least two donors. A nearest-neighbor algorithm error-corrected the raw reads and collapsed the reads into unique sequences, merging closely related sequences to remove PCR and sequencing errors. V, D and J gene segments were assigned by aligning CDR3 sequences to IMGT reference sequences. Each retained sequence needed at least a six-nucleotide match to both a V gene segment and a J gene segment. Rearrangements were classified as productive when the CDR3 lacked stop codons and remained in frame with V and J, and all other rearrangements were classified as non-productive. CDR3 was defined according to IMGT convention as the region running from the second conserved V-encoded cysteine to the conserved J-encoded phenylalanine. The earlier analysis of about 610 of the donors excluded any sequence lacking an unambiguous match to a single V gene segment. An earlier analysis of several hundred of the donors called V segments functional above 56.7% productive rearrangements and segregating when the between-donor standard deviation exceeded 5%. A statistical classification framework was developed to diagnose cytomegalovirus status using the catalog of TCR beta chain sequences. In a later analysis, TCR nucleotide sequences were compared against IMGT/GENE-DB human TR gene sequences so that V and J genes could be assigned. In a later analysis, CDR3 sequences and most-parsimonious VDJ recombination scenarios were assigned using the TCRdist pipeline. In a later analysis, each TCR beta chain was defined by its CDR3 amino acid sequence together with its V-gene family, and reads lacking a unique V-gene family were excluded. To address suspected cross-contamination and a sequencing artifact, a later analysis removed several hundred highly shared, low-generation-probability nucleotide sequences. In a later analysis, a clonal expansion index was calculated for each public chain from normalized within-repertoire ranks of inferred template counts. In a later analysis, generation probabilities were computed using a VDJ recombination model fitted to out-of-frame rearrangements, and the results were checked against IGoR. In a later analysis, TCR-TCR, TCR-HLA and TCR-CMV co-occurrence was scored with hypergeometric tests, and a repertoire-size bias correction was applied to TCR pairs. False discovery rates were estimated in a later analysis by permuting HLA or CMV assignments 20 times. A later analysis grouped co-occurring TCRs with DBSCAN, adding TCRdist sequence similarity when clustering within HLA-allele-positive subsets. Co-occurrence clustering excluded repertoires with fewer than 30,000 or more than 120,000 public chains, plus five with anomalous nucleotide sharing. TCRdb took over this immuneACCESS table, retaining in-frame rearrangements with V and J assigned. Such tables are incomplete; in checked studies, under half of the missing clones stem from an unresolved V gene, and the remainder is unexplained. V and J calls and clone size are those listed in that table; D and trimming were worked out from the DNA. This sample has hundreds of thousands of clones in its table, and roughly 84% of those were observed once. The ten largest account for 1.2% to 1.5% of the sample.

The cohort consisted of some 730 healthy bone marrow donors. At the time of sampling, every cohort member was nominally healthy, though immune exposures that went unrecorded were likely present. The donor tested CMV seronegative, placing the donor among the 300 to 450 seronegative members of the cohort. A peripheral blood sample was collected from each donor, and TCR beta sequencing was performed on peripheral blood mononuclear cells. Genomic DNA was extracted from the blood cell samples with the Qiagen DNeasy Blood Extraction Kit. Sequenced sample: PBMCs. The rearranged chain carries TRBV6-1 and TRBJ1-5; no D gene can be assigned with confidence. This clonotype was sampled from a girl aged 10 to 17 in good health and CMV-seronegative. The CDR3 region has the sequence CASNSRSSNQPQHF. In nucleotide form, the sequence is TGTGCCAGCAATTCCCGCAGTAGCAATCAGCCCCAGCATTTT.